What follows are 13 T cell receptor beta chains derived from one specimen sequenced in a study of siplizumab effects on memory and regulatory T cells. The assay was immunoSEQ multiplex PCR, and TCRdb's table has in-frame clones only and misses some. The sample consists of about 9,900 clones, approximately 40% of them appearing once. Their antigens are not known. A 37°C coculture lasting 6 to 7 days was applied to the mixed lymphocyte reaction cells. What was sequenced was CFSE-low (dividing) CD4+ T cells sorted from an allogeneic mixed lymphocyte reaction. The receptor source for this set is a human donor in good health; the cells came from an allogeneic mixed lymphocyte reaction.

For this clone: At one boundary the junction diverges from the germline segment, which might be a read error. V is TRBV7-7 and J is TRBJ2-7; TRBD1 aligns across 12 bases. This CDR3 has 15 amino acids. The germline V gene encodes CDR1 SSHAT and CDR2 FNYEAQ (reference sequence). The CDR3: CASSPGTGGVYEQYF. As DNA, the CDR3 is TGTGCTAGCAGTCCCGGGACAGGGGGCGTCTACGAGCAGTACTTC.

V and J are TRBV5-1 and TRBJ2-7; D unclear. V lost 5 bases and J lost 2, with 5 bases in between. The germline V gene has CDR1 SGHRS and CDR2 YFSETQ. The CDR3 spans 11 residues. As DNA, the CDR3 is TGCGCCAGCAGAGGAGCCTACGAGCAGTACTTC. As protein: CASRGAYEQYF. Full variable domain (remainder filled in from reference TRBV5-1 and TRBJ2-7): KAGVTQTPRYLIKTRGQQVTLSCSPISGHRSVSWYQQTPGQGLQFLFEYFSETQRNKGNFPGRFSGRQFSNSRSEMNVSTLELGDSALYLCASRGAYEQYFGPGTRLTVT.

The chain is built from TRBV7-9 and TRBJ2-1; D not certain. CDR3 length: 14 amino acids. The germline V and J ends were trimmed by 4 bases and 5 bases, with 12 bases remaining between them. CDR1 and CDR2 (germline): SEHNR, FQNEAQ (reference sequence). CDR3 sequence: CASSSLAPDNEQFF. The CDR3 DNA sequence: TGTGCCAGCAGCTCCTTAGCCCCCGACAATGAGCAGTTCTTC. Filled out from reference TRBV7-9 and TRBJ2-1, the complete variable domain reads DTGVSQNPRHKITKRGQNVTFRCDPISEHNRLYWYRQTLGQGPEFLTYFQNEAQLEKSRLLSDRFSAERPKGSFSTLEIQRTEQGDSAMYLCASSSLAPDNEQFFGPGTRLTVL.

This clone was seen a handful of times. This chain joins TRBV7-2 and TRBJ2-1, with 11 positions matching TRBD2. The CDR3 is made up of 17 amino acids. After removal of 4 bases from V and 9 bases from J, the junction contained 14 bases not matched to a gene. Per germline, CDR1 SGHTA and CDR2 FQGNSA. CDR3 amino acids: CASSSRTSGRQGGEQFF. For the CDR3, the DNA is TGTGCCAGCAGCTCCCGCACTAGCGGGAGACAGGGCGGTGAGCAGTTCTTC. Supplemented by reference TRBV7-2 and TRBJ2-1, the full variable domain reads GAGVSQSPSNKVTEKGKDVELRCDPISGHTALYWYRQSLGQGLEFLIYFQGNSAPDKSGLPSDRFSAERTGGSVSTLTIQRTQQEDSAVYLCASSSRTSGRQGGEQFFGPGTRLTVL.

The chain has TRBV5-1 and TRBJ2-2, with D perhaps matching TRBD1 or TRBD2 (5 bases each). Trimming took 2 bases from V and 8 from J, leaving 13 bases between them. Germline V gene data show CDR1 as SGHRS and CDR2 as YFSETQ. The CDR3 sequence is 14 residues long. In nucleotides, the CDR3 is TGCGCCAGCAGCTTTGGGGGTTCTTCGGGGGAGCTGTTTTTT. It translates to CASSFGGSSGELFF.

The genes are TRBV14 and TRBJ2-1, with D maybe TRBD1 (5 bases). The V gene lost 5 bases and the J gene lost 1 base, with 9 bases spanning the gap. From germline, CDR1 is SGHDN and CDR2 FVKESK. The CDR3 has 14 amino acids. The DNA for the CDR3 is TGTGCCAGCAGCGCAGGGATTTCCTACAATGAGCAGTTCTTC. Translating it yields CASSAGISYNEQFF.

With regard to this clone: One end of the junction varies from germline; a read error may be responsible. This chain uses TRBV4-2 with TRBJ2-3; 8 bases are shared with TRBD2. Germline CDR1 and CDR2: LGHNA and YNFKEQ. This CDR3 is built from 16 residues. The CDR3 DNA follows: TGTACCAGCAGCCAGGGAGGTAGCGGGATCACAGATACGCAGTATTTT. Amino acid sequence: CTSSQGGSGITDTQYF.

The chain combines TRBV7-2 with TRBJ1-2; D ambiguous. This CDR3 has 14 residues. Germline V gene sequence: CDR1 SGHTA, CDR2 FQGNSA. V lost 4 bases and J 0 bases, leaving 9 bases between the germline ends. CDR3 in DNA: TGTGCCAGCAGCTCCGCGGGAGCTAACTATGGCTACACCTTC. Protein product: CASSSAGANYGYTF.

This clone was seen a handful of times. The chain is built from TRBV28 and TRBJ2-7, with no clear D. CDR1 is MDHEN, CDR2 SYDVKM, per germline. This CDR3 contains 15 residues. V lost 2 bases and J 0 bases, leaving 11 bases between the germline ends. Written as DNA, the CDR3 is TGTGCCAGCAGTTTAACCGGGTTCCGCTCCTACGAGCAGTACTTC. It translates to CASSLTGFRSYEQYF. The full variable domain, with the rest looked up from reference TRBV28 and TRBJ2-7, is DVKVTQSSRYLVKRTGEKVFLECVQDMDHENMFWYRQDPGLGLRLIYFSYDVKMKEKGDIPEGYSVSREKKERFSLILESASTNQTSMYLCASSLTGFRSYEQYFGPGTRLTVT.

The chain joins TRBV18 to TRBJ1-2; the D gene is possibly TRBD1 (5 bases). V lost 3 bases to trimming and J lost 5 bases, with 13 bases between them. Per germline, CDR1 KGHSH and CDR2 LQKENI. This CDR3 contains 14 residues. The CDR3, as DNA: TGTGCCAGCTCACCGACCTTGGGGGATTATGGCTACACCTTC. Protein sequence: CASSPTLGDYGYTF.

The rearrangement joins TRBV29-1 to TRBJ2-5; D gene unclear. Germline V CDR1 and CDR2: SQVTM, ANQGSEA. This CDR3 has 13 amino acids. Trimming took 3 bases from V and 7 from J, leaving 15 bases between them. The CDR3 protein is CSVEATREVTQYF. Here the CDR3 DNA reads TGCAGCGTTGAGGCCACCCGAGAGGTGACCCAGTACTTC. Looking up the rest from reference TRBV29-1 and TRBJ2-5 gives the full variable domain: SAVISQKPSRDICQRGTSLTIQCQVDSQVTMMFWYRQQPGQSLTLIATANQGSEATYESGFVIDKFPISRPNLTFSTLTVSNMSPEDSSIYLCSVEATREVTQYFGPGTRLLVL.

The chain joins TRBV7-3 to TRBJ2-7; weak D call: TRBD2 (6 bases). Trimming cost V 2 bases and J 6 bases, with 11 bases left between them. The CDR3 loop spans 13 amino acids. Per the germline V gene, CDR1 is SGHTA and CDR2 is FQGTGA. For the CDR3, the DNA is TGTGCCAGCAGCTTAGTTCGGGGAGGCGAGCAGTACTTC. Translating it yields CASSLVRGGEQYF.

The rearrangement joins TRBV19 to TRBJ2-5, with 11 bases fitting TRBD2. The CDR3 spans 16 residues. With 3 bases clipped from V and 5 bases from J, the junction kept 8 bases outside the gene matches. The germline V gene has CDR1 LNHDA and CDR2 SQIVND (reference sequence). The CDR3 sequence is CASSIYGTSGWETQYF. The CDR3 DNA reads TGTGCCAGTAGTATTTACGGGACTAGCGGTTGGGAGACCCAGTACTTC.